This T cell receptor beta chain was captured by sequencing in a study of T cells after yellow fever vaccination. Study-level points and caveats: Contaminating bulk clonotypes could be abundant in FACS-sorted repertoires. Across the CD4 and CD8 compartments, a small share of clonotypes was present in both. The study re-detected most primary-vaccination clones after the booster (approximately 96% CD4, approximately 87% CD8).

TCRdb ran MiXCR on the 5' RACE reads and lists one entry per CDR3 protein. The top ten hold approximately 15% of the sample, which has about 45,000 distinct CDR3 sequences, 6.8% seen once. The CDR3 totals 14 residues. V trimming: 4 bases; J trimming: 4 bases; junction bases outside the gene matches: 1. This clonotype has ten or more counts. This chain connects TRBV12-3 or TRBV12-4 to TRBJ2-1, with 10 nucleotides matching TRBD2. This clonotype was obtained from a man aged 30-40 years who received the YFV17D yellow fever vaccine. The sequenced sample was CD8+ T cells not binding an NS4B(214-222) dextramer, sorted from PBMCs, obtained 45 days after the yellow fever booster vaccination. This CDR3 is CASSWTSGYNEQFF. As DNA, the CDR3 is TGTGCCAGCAGTTGGACTAGCGGATACAATGAGCAGTTCTTC.